This T cell receptor beta chain comes out of a study of T cell repertoires in cytomegalovirus infection. V gave up 5 bases and J gave up 0 bases, with 17 bases separating them. Germline V gene sequence: CDR1 MNHNS, CDR2 SASEGT. The CDR3 sequence is 17 residues long. TCRdb reprocessed the reads via MiXCR and lists one record per CDR3 protein. The table records around 900,000 distinct CDR3 sequences, 30% to 40% of them present only once. Concerning this clonotype itself: The antigen remains unidentified. A much bigger clone sits one base away, suggesting this may be a read error.

The clonotype was recovered from a human donor in good health (CMV status not recorded). Some clones in this sample may be carry-over from other donors' samples. This chain connects TRBV6-1 to TRBJ1-3; D remains ambiguous. Sample: cultured CD8+ T cells from PBMCs, taken from culture after CMV antigen stimulation. CDR3 sequence: CASSSPPMGNSGNTIYF. The CDR3 DNA sequence: TGTGCCAGCAGTTCTCCACCCATGGGAAACTCTGGAAACACCATATATTTT.